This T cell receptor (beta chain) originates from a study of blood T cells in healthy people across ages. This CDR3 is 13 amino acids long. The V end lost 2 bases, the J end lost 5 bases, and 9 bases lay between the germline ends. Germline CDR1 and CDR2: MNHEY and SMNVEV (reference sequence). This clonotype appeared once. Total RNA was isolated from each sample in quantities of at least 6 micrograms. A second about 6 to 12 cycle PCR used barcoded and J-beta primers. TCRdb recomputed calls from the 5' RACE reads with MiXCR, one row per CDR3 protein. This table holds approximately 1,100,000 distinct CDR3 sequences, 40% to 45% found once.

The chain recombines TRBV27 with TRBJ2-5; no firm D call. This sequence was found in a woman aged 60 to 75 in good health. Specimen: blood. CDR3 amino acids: CASSLVSWETQYF. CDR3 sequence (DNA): TGTGCCAGCAGTTTAGTCAGCTGGGAGACCCAGTACTTC.